The source of this T cell receptor beta chain is a study of T-cell memory formation after mild COVID-19. About this clonotype itself: Its matching antigen is unknown. One end of the junction does not line up with germline, which may come from a read error.

MiXCR, applied by TCRdb to the 5' RACE reads, yields one record per CDR3 protein. The profile shows roughly 510,000 distinct CDR3 sequences, 17% of them singletons. Study results and caveats: Nothing confirmed that second-wave clones peaking on day 37 were specific for SARS-CoV-2. CD8+ contracting clones occupied EMRA, while CD4+ ones occupied mainly CM and EM.

This CDR3 has 16 amino acids. Per germline, CDR1 SEHNR and CDR2 FQNEAQ (reference sequence). V gene TRBV7-9 combines with J gene TRBJ2-7; 9 nucleotides align to TRBD2. The receptor comes from an adult woman who had mild COVID-19 (a few samples of this study predate the infection). Cell type and time point are not known. The sample was PBMCs or a T cell subset sorted from them (not recorded which). In DNA form, the CDR3 reads TGTTCCAGCAGCTTAGCGCGGGCGGGGGGGCGCTACGAGCAGTACTTC. Translating it yields CSSSLARAGGRYEQYF.